This T cell receptor (beta chain) was documented in a study of cytomegalovirus exposure and HLA in healthy donors. The PCR contained 60 Vbeta and 13 Jbeta primers. Assay used: immunoSEQ multiplex PCR; TCRdb lists only in-frame clones, some missing. The sample yields 130,000 to 150,000 clones, around 81% seen once. V lost 6 bases and J lost 4; bases outside the gene matches: 1. The CDR3 totals 13 residues. Germline V gene lookup returns CDR1 ENHRY and CDR2 SYGVKD. What was sequenced was PBMCs. The clonotype originates from a male donor in good health and CMV-seronegative. V gene TRBV10-3 combines with J gene TRBJ2-1, with 9 bases that match TRBD2. CDR3 protein: CAIRREGYNEQFF. The CDR3 nucleotides read TGTGCCATCAGGCGGGAGGGGTACAATGAGCAGTTCTTC.